This T cell receptor beta chain emerged from a study of CD8 T cells in Susac syndrome. RNA totalling about 0.5 to 1 ug underwent reverse transcription with random hexamers. TCRdb itself ran the immunoSEQ multiplex PCR reads through MiXCR, one entry per CDR3 protein. This repertoire shows about 85,000 distinct CDR3 sequences, 85% to 95% found once; its top ten account for 0.46%. Germline V CDR1 and CDR2: LGHDT, YNNKEL (reference sequence). V shed 4 bases and J shed 3 bases, with 10 bases lying between them. This CDR3 is 13 amino acids long. V gene TRBV3-1 combines with J gene TRBJ2-7, with D perhaps matching TRBD2 (5 bases). This clonotype was sampled from a human donor with Susac syndrome. The sequencing sample was made of CD8+ T cells from PBMCs. CDR3 sequence (DNA): TGTGCCAGCAGCCCTGGGAGCGTCTACGAGCAGTACTTC. It is translated as CASSPGSVYEQYF.